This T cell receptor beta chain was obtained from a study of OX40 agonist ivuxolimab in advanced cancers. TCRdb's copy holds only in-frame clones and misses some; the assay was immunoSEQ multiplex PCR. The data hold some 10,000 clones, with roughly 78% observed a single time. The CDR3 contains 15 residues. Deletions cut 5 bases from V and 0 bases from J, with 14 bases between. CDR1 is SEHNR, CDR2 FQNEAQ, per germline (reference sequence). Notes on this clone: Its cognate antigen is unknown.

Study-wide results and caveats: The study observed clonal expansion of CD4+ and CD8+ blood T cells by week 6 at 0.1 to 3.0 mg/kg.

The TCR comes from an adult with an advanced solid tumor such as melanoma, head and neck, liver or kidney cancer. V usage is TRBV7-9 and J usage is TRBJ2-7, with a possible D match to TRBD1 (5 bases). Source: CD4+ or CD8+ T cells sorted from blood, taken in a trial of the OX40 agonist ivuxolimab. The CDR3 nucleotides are TGTGCCAGCAGCCTCCCGAACAGGTCCTCCTACGAGCAGTACTTC. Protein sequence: CASSLPNRSSYEQYF.